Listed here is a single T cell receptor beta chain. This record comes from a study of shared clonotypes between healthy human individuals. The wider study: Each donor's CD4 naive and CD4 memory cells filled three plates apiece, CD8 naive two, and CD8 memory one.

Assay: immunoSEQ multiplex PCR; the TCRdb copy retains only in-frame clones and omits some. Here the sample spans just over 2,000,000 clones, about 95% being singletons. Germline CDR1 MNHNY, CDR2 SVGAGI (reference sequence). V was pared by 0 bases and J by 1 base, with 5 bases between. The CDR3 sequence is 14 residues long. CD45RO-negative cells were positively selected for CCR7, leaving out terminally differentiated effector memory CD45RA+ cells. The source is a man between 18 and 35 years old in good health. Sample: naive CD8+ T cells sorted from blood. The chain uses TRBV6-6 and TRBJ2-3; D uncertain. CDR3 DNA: TGTGCCAGCAGTTACTCTCCTCGCACAGATACGCAGTATTTT. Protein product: CASSYSPRTDTQYF.